Listed below are T cell receptor beta chains from one sample, sequenced in a study of blood T cell repertoires in COVID-19. Libraries were prepared by immunoSEQ multiplex PCR; TCRdb keeps only in-frame clonotypes and omits some of them. The data contain over 200,000 clones, approximately 85% of them singletons. The sample taken for sequencing was peripheral blood. The receptors shown here come from a woman aged 30 to 39 with acute or convalescent COVID-19. Each CDR3 is given with its conserved first and last residue. The order of the fields is D gene, V gene, J gene, CDR3 protein. The D gene is left open where the match is weak.

NA,TRBV6-2/TRBV6-3,TRBJ2-5,CASSNLDGATQYF
NA,TRBV5-4,TRBJ1-4,CASSLVPEEKLFF
NA,TRBV10-3,TRBJ2-5,CAISEFTGSQETQYF
NA,TRBV19,TRBJ2-5,CASSAEAETQYF
TRBD2,TRBV19,TRBJ2-7,CASSIARGLAGGYEQYF
NA,TRBV6-5,TRBJ1-2,CASSPFRGGGYTF
TRBD2,TRBV5-6,TRBJ2-7,CASSFQRLAGVSEQYF
TRBD1,TRBV27,TRBJ2-1,CASSPRGQYNEQFF
NA,TRBV10-2,TRBJ2-2,CASSADLNTGELFF
TRBD1,TRBV29-1,TRBJ2-7,CSVGNRGLEQYF
TRBD1,TRBV7-2,TRBJ1-3,CASSAYDRVGNTIYF
TRBD2,TRBV10-3,TRBJ2-7,CAISPAGLAGEEQYF
NA,TRBV7-6,TRBJ1-3,CASSLAAGAGNTIYF
TRBD1,TRBV7-8,TRBJ1-6,CASSTGTDHSPLHF
NA,TRBV20-1,TRBJ2-7,CSAWGDEQYF
NA,TRBV5-6,TRBJ2-3,CASSLIGPSGSPTDTQYF
TRBD1,TRBV11-2,TRBJ1-1,CASSWTGGTEAFF
TRBD2,TRBV19,TRBJ2-1,CASMMYGATSGRGKIENEQFF
NA,TRBV2,TRBJ2-3,CASNGQSSTDTQYF
TRBD1,TRBV11-2,TRBJ2-2,CASNYRGNTGELFF
NA,TRBV11-3,TRBJ1-3,CASSLRGQIGNTIYF
TRBD1,TRBV7-6,TRBJ2-7,CASSLAVGQGAHEQYF
TRBD1,TRBV6-2/TRBV6-3,TRBJ1-5,CASSTSQQGVSNQPQHF
TRBD2,TRBV7-2,TRBJ2-1,CASSLAGGKQFF
NA,TRBV11-2,TRBJ1-1,CASSTRAWNTEAFF
TRBD2,TRBV10-3,TRBJ2-5,CAISEAGGETQYF
TRBD2,TRBV11-2,TRBJ2-1,CASRSPGLAGAGGQFF
TRBD2,TRBV15,TRBJ2-2,CATSRDTSGNQNTGELFF
TRBD2,TRBV19,TRBJ2-5,CASMTSGKETQYF
TRBD1,TRBV4-1,TRBJ2-1,CASSRPIDRGSEQFF
NA,TRBV24-1,TRBJ2-5,CATSVGETQYF
TRBD2,TRBV16,TRBJ2-2,CASSQTGTSVTGELFF
NA,TRBV9,TRBJ2-7,CASSSSSYEQYF
TRBD2,TRBV6-2/TRBV6-3,TRBJ2-1,CASSYWLAGVGGNEQFF
TRBD2,TRBV29-1,TRBJ2-7,CSVEGLAGGEQYF
TRBD2,TRBV19,TRBJ2-1,CASSILTSGIHNEQFF
TRBD1,TRBV7-9,TRBJ2-7,CATLTPGQGAHEQYF
NA,TRBV7-9,TRBJ1-3,CASRRSGFSGNTIYF
TRBD1,TRBV7-3,TRBJ1-1,CASSSGQAAEAFF
NA,TRBV5-1,TRBJ2-1,CASSSGGTHLYNEQFF
NA,TRBV2,TRBJ1-5,CASSEAPDWGGPQHF
TRBD2,TRBV7-2,TRBJ2-1,CASSLAPLAGEQFF
TRBD1,TRBV7-2,TRBJ2-7,CASSPRTGDYEQYF
NA,TRBV7-9,TRBJ1-5,CASSLGIDQPQHF
NA,TRBV6-5,TRBJ1-2,CASRGNYGYTF